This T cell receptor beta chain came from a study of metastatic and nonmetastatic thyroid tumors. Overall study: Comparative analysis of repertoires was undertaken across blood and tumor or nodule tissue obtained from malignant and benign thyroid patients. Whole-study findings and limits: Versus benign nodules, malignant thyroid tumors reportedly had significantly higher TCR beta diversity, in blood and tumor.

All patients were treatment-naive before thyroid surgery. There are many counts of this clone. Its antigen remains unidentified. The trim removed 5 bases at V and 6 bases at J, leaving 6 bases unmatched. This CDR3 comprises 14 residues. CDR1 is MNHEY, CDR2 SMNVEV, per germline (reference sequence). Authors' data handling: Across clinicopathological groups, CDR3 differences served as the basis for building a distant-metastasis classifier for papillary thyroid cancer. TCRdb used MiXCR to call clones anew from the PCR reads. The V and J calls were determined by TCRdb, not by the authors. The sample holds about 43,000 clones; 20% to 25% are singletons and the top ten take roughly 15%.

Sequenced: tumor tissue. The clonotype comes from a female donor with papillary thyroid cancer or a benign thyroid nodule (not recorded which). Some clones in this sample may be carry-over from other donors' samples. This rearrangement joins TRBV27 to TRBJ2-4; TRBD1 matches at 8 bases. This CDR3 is CASSPGTGPNIQYF. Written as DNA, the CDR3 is TGTGCCAGCAGTCCCGGGACAGGACCAAACATTCAGTACTTC.